The 12 T cell receptor beta chains presented below share a single source sample, sequenced in a study of blood T cells in healthy people across ages. A second PCR of 7 to 11 cycles used a sample-barcoded 5' primer and a J-beta primer mix. TCRdb re-analysed the 5' RACE reads in MiXCR, keeping a single row per CDR3 protein. The sample yields just over 1 million distinct CDR3 sequences, under 55% seen once. Sequenced sample: blood. Receptors originate from a woman in her sixties in good health.

This clonotype was seen ten or more times. The V and J genes are TRBV5-1 and TRBJ2-3; 9 nucleotides align to TRBD2. CDR3 length equals 15 residues. V trimming: 4 bases; J trimming: 5 bases; junction bases outside the gene matches: 8. Germline V gives CDR1 SGHRS, CDR2 YFSETQ. CDR3 loop: CASSRDSGSGDTQYF. The CDR3 DNA reads as TGCGCCAGCAGCCGGGATAGCGGGAGTGGAGATACGCAGTATTTT.

This clonotype was picked up a small number of times. The gene calls are TRBV5-1 and TRBJ2-1; TRBD2 matches at 12 bases. Looked up from germline, CDR1 is SGHRS and CDR2 is YFSETQ. The CDR3 sequence is 19 residues long. V was clipped by 3 bases and J by 5 bases; unmatched bases: 15. CDR3 amino acids: CASSSRGGQTSGSHNEQFF. CDR3 bases: TGCGCCAGCAGCTCCCGTGGGGGGCAGACTAGCGGGAGTCACAATGAGCAGTTCTTC.

This chain links TRBV27 with TRBJ2-6; a weak D match, TRBD1 (5 bases). Germline V CDR1 and CDR2: MNHEY, SMNVEV (reference sequence). The CDR3 contains 15 residues. Trimming left V 7 bases short and J 0 bases short, with 10 bases between. In nucleotides, the CDR3 is TGTGCCAGCACCGCAGGGTGCTCTGGGGCCAACGTCCTGACTTTC. Protein: CASTAGCSGANVLTF.

The chain has TRBV6-4 and TRBJ2-5; 10 bases line up with TRBD2. With the DNA end fitting TRBJ2-7 better, the J assignment may be wrong. Germline CDR1 MRHNA, CDR2 SNTAGT. The CDR3 loop spans 15 amino acids. The CDR3, as DNA: TGTGCCAGCATACCCGGGACTAGCGAATTTTACGAGCAGTACTTC. As protein: CASIPGTSEFYEQYF.

This chain links TRBV7-9 with TRBJ1-1; no clear D gene. Germline V gene sequence: CDR1 SEHNR, CDR2 FQNEAQ (reference sequence). CDR3 length: 14 residues. Deletions cut 5 bases from V and 5 bases from J, with 15 bases between. The CDR3 DNA reads TGTGCCAGCAGCCCGATTACAGCGGGGACTGAAGCTTTCTTT. This translates into CASSPITAGTEAFF.

Of note for this clonotype: Germline is not matched at one junction end, which may reflect a read error. The chain is built from TRBV27 and TRBJ2-1; 10 positions agree with TRBD2. CDR3 size: 17 residues. The V gene's germline CDR1 is MNHEY and CDR2 SMNVEV (reference sequence). This CDR3 is CAGSPGLAWGSYNEQFF. The CDR3 DNA reads as TGTGCCGGCAGTCCGGGACTAGCGTGGGGTTCCTACAATGAGCAGTTCTTC.

This clonotype showed up just once. The genes are TRBV7-3 and TRBJ2-5, with D unresolved. Germline CDR1 SGHTA, CDR2 FQGTGA. V was cut by 1 base and J by 3 bases, with 6 bases left in between. The CDR3 spans 13 residues. The CDR3 reads CASSLSNEETQYF. The CDR3 nucleotides are TGTGCCAGCAGCTTAAGTAATGAAGAGACCCAGTACTTC.

This clonotype turned up a few times. The V and J genes are TRBV20-1 and TRBJ2-3; D not resolved. This CDR3 region has 13 residues. The germline V gene has CDR1 DFQATT and CDR2 SNEGSKA (reference sequence). V was shortened by 6 bases and J by 3 bases, with 13 bases between the two germline ends. CDR3 amino acids: CSAHQGSTDTQYF. The CDR3 nucleotides read TGCAGTGCCCACCAAGGATCTACAGATACGCAGTATTTT.

This clonotype was counted only a few times. DNA for the CDR3: TGTGCCACCAGTGACCCCGGGACAGGGGTCCACAATGAGCAGTTCTTC. Encoded protein: CATSDPGTGVHNEQFF. This rearrangement joins TRBV24-1 to TRBJ2-1, with 10 bases fitting TRBD1. The junction had 7 bases not matched to a gene; V was cut back by 4 bases and J by 5 bases. Germline assignment: CDR1 KGHDR and CDR2 SFDVKD. CDR3 size: 16 residues.

This clonotype has more than one count but fewer than ten. The V and J genes are TRBV12-3 or TRBV12-4 and TRBJ2-5; D is possibly TRBD2 (7 bases). The length of the CDR3 is 16 residues. The ends were cut back, 5 bases at V and 7 bases at J, with 23 bases in the middle. The CDR3 sequence: CASSPPGGPNEGTQYF. The CDR3 nucleotides are TGTGCCAGCAGTCCGCCGGGGGGCCCCAACGAGGGGACCCAGTACTTC.

CDR3 bases: TGTGCCAGCAGCTCCGGACTAGCGCTTTACAATGAGCAGTACTTC. Its translation is CASSSGLALYNEQYF. The V call is TRBV7-2, the J call TRBJ2-5; 9 bases align to TRBD2. Germline trimming cut 4 bases from V and 11 bases from J; bases unmatched to any gene: 14. The CDR3 length is 15 residues. From germline, CDR1 is SGHTA and CDR2 FQGNSA. The full variable domain, its missing parts supplied by reference TRBV7-2 and TRBJ2-5, is GAGVSQSPSNKVTEKGKDVELRCDPISGHTALYWYRQSLGQGLEFLIYFQGNSAPDKSGLPSDRFSAERTGGSVSTLTIQRTQQEDSAVYLCASSSGLALYNEQYFGPGTRLLVL.

This clonotype occurred a few times. The chain joins TRBV29-1 to TRBJ1-2, with TRBD1 matching over 9 bases. The J segment lost 2 bases and the V segment lost 4 bases, leaving 5 bases of the junction unmatched. This CDR3 has 14 residues. The germline CDR1 and CDR2 sequences are SQVTM and ANQGSEA. CDR3 DNA sequence: TGCAGCGTTGCCGGGACAGGGAGAAACTATGGCTACACCTTC. Translating gives CSVAGTGRNYGYTF.